The TCR beta chain under discussion was sequenced for a study of blood T cell repertoires in COVID-19. Profiled with immunoSEQ multiplex PCR; TCRdb holds only in-frame clones, not every one. The data hold a few hundred thousand clones, with roughly 90% observed a single time. CDR1 SNHLY and CDR2 FYNNEI come from the germline V gene. Trimming took off 6 bases at V and 7 bases at J, with 12 bases between the two ends. The CDR3 covers 12 residues. The receptor was derived from a woman aged 60-70 years who had recovered from COVID-19. This chain joins TRBV2 and TRBJ1-1; D possibly corresponds to TRBD1 (5 bases). The specimen sequenced was PBMCs or T cells enriched from blood (not recorded which). In nucleotides, the CDR3 is TGTGCCAGCAGGGGGGAGGGGATTGAAGCTTTCTTT. It specifies CASRGEGIEAFF.